Listed below are T cell receptor beta chains from one sample, sequenced in a study of shared clonotypes between healthy human individuals. TCRdb keeps only in-frame clones here, not all; method: immunoSEQ multiplex PCR. The data show approximately 2.5 million clones, with more than 80% seen just once and over 0.12% held by the top ten. Sequencing used naive CD4+ T cells sorted from blood. These receptors were taken from a man between 18 and 29 years old in good health. Both conserved end residues are trimmed from each CDR3. The D gene is left open where the match is weak.

>TRBJ2-7|.|13|TRBV28
ASSLAIRPTYEQY
>TRBJ1-6|.|12|TRBV28
ATGGSSYNSPLH
>TRBJ1-6|.|12|TRBV5-5
ASSLGRNDSPLH
>TRBJ2-3|TRBD2|14|TRBV27
ASSLGLAGMAATQY
>TRBJ2-3|.|9|TRBV10-3
AIRSTDTQY
>TRBJ2-1|TRBD2|14|TRBV7-2
ASSLALAGAGNEQF
>TRBJ1-1|.|12|TRBV29-1
SVEVRFMNTEAF
>TRBJ2-7|TRBD1|13|TRBV5-1
ASSLAPGQAGEQY
>TRBJ2-7|.|11|TRBV11-3
ASSLGPGQEQY
>TRBJ2-5|.|12|TRBV7-9
ASSSNGYYGTQY
>TRBJ1-1|.|9|TRBV6-5
ASSRGTEAF
>TRBJ2-5|.|12|TRBV19
ASRGRDGTETQY
>TRBJ1-4|.|10|TRBV6-6
ASSYSGRELF
>TRBJ1-5|.|14|TRBV15
ATSRGWAGSNQPQH
>TRBJ2-1|TRBD2|16|TRBV7-6
ASSLRGTSQSSYNEQF
>TRBJ1-3|.|13|TRBV5-1
ASSLPHNSGNTIY
>TRBJ2-2|TRBD2|15|TRBV9
ASSVASLAGVTGELF
>TRBJ1-1|.|11|TRBV7-9
ASLSVQNTEAF
>TRBJ1-2|.|13|TRBV7-6
ASSLNWLGNYGYT
>TRBJ2-2|.|12|TRBV19
ASSRGGNTGELF
>TRBJ2-7|TRBD1|12|TRBV5-6
ASSLGQVSYEQY
>TRBJ2-5|TRBD2|13|TRBV25-1
ASSETSGGLETQY
>TRBJ1-1|.|15|TRBV5-1
ASSSVRPLGFGTEAF
>TRBJ2-7|TRBD1|15|TRBV19
ASSTRGTGGFPGEQY
>TRBJ2-2|.|12|TRBV7-2
ASSLAGVGGELF
>TRBJ2-4|TRBD1|13|TRBV5-4
ASSTVGTGSNIQY
>TRBJ2-3|TRBD1|11|TRBV27
ASSLDRVDTQY
>TRBJ2-7|.|9|TRBV29-1
SVASGAEQY
>TRBJ2-7|.|10|TRBV6-5
ASTGNSYEQY
>TRBJ1-2|TRBD1|13|TRBV18
ASSPGQGISRSYT
>TRBJ1-1|TRBD1|10|TRBV6-1
ASTDRATEAF
>TRBJ1-3|.|13|TRBV2
ASSEGALTGNTIY
>TRBJ1-3|.|9|TRBV2
ASSGGNTIY
>TRBJ1-6|.|13|TRBV11-2
ASSLPDRRNSPLH
>TRBJ1-3|TRBD1|13|TRBV5-6
ASSWSQGTGNTIY
>TRBJ2-5|TRBD2|18|TRBV7-8
ASSLVGGTSGRRRGETQY
>TRBJ2-2|TRBD2|13|TRBV7-2
ASSFSAGGFGELF
>TRBJ2-5|.|13|TRBV30
AWSVQGGGKETQY
>TRBJ1-1|.|13|TRBV18
ASSPPSTANTEAF
>TRBJ2-4|.|12|TRBV19
ASSATDYKNIQY
>TRBJ2-7|.|11|TRBV2
ASSGLLPPEQY
>TRBJ2-3|.|12|TRBV9
ASSAGDWTGTQY
>TRBJ2-3|.|12|TRBV10-1
ASSGPGSADTQY
>TRBJ1-5|.|12|TRBV7-8
ASSWGHGNQPQH
>TRBJ2-3|.|11|TRBV5-4
ASSTDRTDTQY
>TRBJ2-5|.|12|TRBV6-1
ASSEGTLKETQY
>TRBJ2-7|.|11|TRBV15
ATRRGGSYEQY